This T cell receptor beta chain was recorded in a study of blood T cell repertoires in COVID-19. Whole-study context: From T cells, B-cell-depleted T cells, or PBMCs came the material, which was cDNA or gDNA.

Method: immunoSEQ multiplex PCR; TCRdb's copy keeps in-frame clones and lacks some. The table lists over 250,000 clones, roughly 90% of them singletons. Participants were aged 18 to 89 years from about 25 US areas. The CDR3 contains 15 residues. After removal of 9 bases from V and 4 bases from J, the junction contained 13 bases not matched to a gene. Germline V gene data show CDR1 as SGHAT and CDR2 as FQNNGV. V and J are TRBV11-2 and TRBJ2-3; 7 bases are shared with TRBD2. The sequencing input was PBMCs or T cells enriched from blood (not recorded which). The TCR was taken from a man aged 40-55 years who had recovered from COVID-19. CDR3 region: CASRKLGGSSDTQYF. CDR3 nucleotides: TGTGCCAGTAGAAAATTGGGCGGGAGTTCAGATACGCAGTATTTT.